The 2 T cell receptor beta chains reported below all come from one sample, sequenced in a study of graft-versus-host responses after intestinal transplantation. These receptors have no identified antigens. The assay was immunoSEQ multiplex PCR, and TCRdb's table has in-frame clones only and misses some. The data contain about 100,000 clones, roughly 87% of them singletons. The sample in question was unstimulated CD4+ T cells sorted from spleen or lymph node cells, obtained before intestinal transplant. Source of these receptors: a human donor who received an intestinal transplant.

This clone was observed a single time. The chain joins TRBV9 to TRBJ2-3; 16 bases agree with TRBD2. Germline V lookup: CDR1 SGDLS, CDR2 YYNGEE. This CDR3 contains 18 residues. With V trimmed by 1 base and J by 5 bases, 7 bases remained unmatched. CDR3 residues: CASSVRGTSGRAEDTQYF. Written as DNA, the CDR3 is TGTGCCAGCAGCGTACGAGGGACTAGCGGGAGGGCAGAAGATACGCAGTATTTT.

The J gene is TRBJ2-3, the V gene TRBV5-1, with D possibly TRBD1 on 6 matching bases. The CDR3 length is 14 residues. Per the germline V gene, CDR1 is SGHRS and CDR2 is YFSETQ. Trimming pared 4 bases from V and 6 bases from J, leaving 15 bases between. CDR3 bases: TGCGCCAGCAGCGTCCAGGGGCGCAGGGATACGCAGTATTTT. Its protein is CASSVQGRRDTQYF.